This T cell receptor beta chain came from a study of blood T cell repertoires in COVID-19. TCRdb keeps only in-frame clones here, not all; method: immunoSEQ multiplex PCR. The sample records 200,000 or so clones, around 80% being singletons. The CDR3 has 16 residues. V shed 8 bases, J shed 0 bases, and the junction held 7 bases outside the gene matches. Germline V gives CDR1 MDHEN, CDR2 SYDVKM. This clone came up once. The V and J genes are TRBV28 and TRBJ2-7, with 13 bases fitting TRBD2. This clonotype originated in a human donor in a cohort sampled during active COVID-19. Sequencing used peripheral blood. CDR3 residues: CASRSGTSGISYEQYF. The CDR3 DNA reads TGTGCCAGCCGCTCCGGGACTAGCGGGATCTCCTACGAGCAGTACTTC. Together with reference TRBV28 and TRBJ2-7, the CDR3 gives the full variable domain: DVKVTQSSRYLVKRTGEKVFLECVQDMDHENMFWYRQDPGLGLRLIYFSYDVKMKEKGDIPEGYSVSREKKERFSLILESASTNQTSMYLCASRSGTSGISYEQYFGPGTRLTVT.